This T cell receptor (beta chain) is drawn from a study of cytomegalovirus exposure and HLA in healthy donors. Study-wide results and caveats: Several of the most significant clusters were apparently associated with common viral pathogens in a later analysis. Equally common other TCR beta chains were less clonally expanded than HLA-associated ones, a later analysis found.

CDR3 size: 12 residues. Looked up from germline, CDR1 is PRHDT and CDR2 is FYEKMQ (reference sequence). For this clone: Its antigen is unknown.

PCR involved 60 Vbeta and 13 Jbeta primers. The method was immunoSEQ multiplex PCR; TCRdb's version includes in-frame clones alone and lacks a portion of them. In the table there are tens of thousands of clones, 55% to 65% of which are singletons. This TCR was sampled from a human donor in good health. Sequencing input: PBMCs. The V call is TRBV13, the J call TRBJ2-5; possibly TRBD1 for D (5 bases). The J call may be incorrect, as the DNA end agrees better with TRBJ2-7. The CDR3: CASSLRVSEQYF. The CDR3 DNA reads as TGTGCCAGCAGCCTCAGGGTATCCGAGCAGTACTTC.